This entry lists 19 T cell receptor beta chains sequenced from one sample in a study of T cells in Graves' hyperthyroidism and ophthalmopathy. RNA transcripts served as the template for amplifying TCR beta CDR3 regions. HTBI primers were employed in a first-round RT-PCR of the TCR CDR3. TCRdb reprocessed the multiplex PCR reads with MiXCR, giving one entry per CDR3 protein. The top ten clones hold around 9.2% of a sample with about 360,000 distinct CDR3 sequences, around 13% of them seen once. Sequencing was done on a sample of blood. The receptor set was obtained from a woman aged 18 to 35 with Graves' hyperthyroidism.

Points on this clonotype: At one of its ends the junction is not consistent with the germline gene, which may arise from a read error. This rearrangement joins TRBV5-1 to TRBJ1-4, with TRBD1 matching over 7 bases. Germline V lookup: CDR1 SGHRS, CDR2 YFSETQ. The CDR3 sequence is 14 residues long. The CDR3 sequence is CASSQQGRDEKLLF. In nucleotides, the CDR3 is TGCGCCAGTTCTCAACAGGGGAGGGATGAAAAACTGCTTTTT. Full variable domain (outside the CDR3, taken from reference TRBV5-1 and TRBJ1-4): KAGVTQTPRYLIKTRGQQVTLSCSPISGHRSVSWYQQTPGQGLQFLFEYFSETQRNKGNFPGRFSGRQFSNSRSEMNVSTLELGDSALYLCASSQQGRDEKLLFGSGTQLSVL.

This clonotype was counted many times. The gene calls are TRBV12-3 or TRBV12-4 and TRBJ1-3; unclear D gene. The CDR3 consists of 16 residues. V was clipped by 0 bases and J by 0 bases, with 9 bases between them. This chain's CDR3 is CASSLARASSGNTIYF. CDR3 coding DNA: TGTGCCAGCAGTTTAGCGAGAGCGAGCTCTGGAAACACCATATATTTT.

There are many counts of this clonotype. The J gene is TRBJ1-4, the V gene TRBV28; a possible D gene is TRBD1 (6 bases). Germline V gene lookup returns CDR1 MDHEN and CDR2 SYDVKM. This CDR3 comprises 14 residues. Trimming took off 9 bases at V and 0 bases at J, with 11 bases between the two ends. CDR3 sequence: CASMGAATNEKLFF. The DNA of the CDR3 is TGTGCCAGTATGGGGGCCGCAACTAATGAAAAACTGTTTTTT.

The gene calls are TRBV4-3 and TRBJ1-2, with D perhaps matching TRBD1 (6 bases). The V and J ends lost 0 bases and 4 bases respectively, with 18 bases between them. The CDR3 totals 17 residues. CDR1 and CDR2 (germline): LGHNA, YSLEER. The CDR3: CASSQEAIQGFSYGYTF. The CDR3 nucleotides are TGCGCCAGCAGCCAAGAAGCGATACAGGGCTTTTCCTATGGCTACACCTTC.

The gene calls are TRBV18 and TRBJ2-1; 7 bases are shared with TRBD2. This CDR3 spans 16 amino acids. Germline V gene sequence: CDR1 KGHSH, CDR2 LQKENI. The V and J ends lost 0 bases and 10 bases, in that order; junction bases with no gene match: 12. Here the CDR3 reads CASSPPPSGPLGEQFF. The CDR3 DNA sequence: TGTGCCAGCTCACCACCGCCTAGCGGACCCCTGGGGGAGCAGTTCTTC.

The genes are TRBV30 and TRBJ1-5; 8 bases fit TRBD1. Looked up from germline, CDR1 is GTSNPN and CDR2 is SVGIG (reference sequence). The trim removed 3 bases at V and 5 bases at J, leaving 9 bases unmatched. This CDR3 comprises 15 residues. The CDR3 DNA follows: TGTGCCTGGAGCGGGACAGGTTGGGAGGATCAGCCCCAGCATTTT. Translation gives CAWSGTGWEDQPQHF.

This clonotype was seen repeatedly, ten times or more. This sequence joins TRBV18 and TRBJ2-1; D call uncertain. This CDR3 comprises 15 residues. CDR1 and CDR2 (germline): KGHSH, LQKENI. V lost 2 bases to trimming and J lost 8 bases, with 16 bases between them. The chain's CDR3 is CASSPSSPTAYEQFF. Here the CDR3 DNA reads TGTGCCAGCTCACCATCGAGCCCCACAGCGTATGAGCAGTTCTTC.

This clonotype was counted many times. V usage is TRBV29-1 and J usage is TRBJ1-1, with D possibly matching TRBD1 (6 bases). The V gene's germline CDR1 is SQVTM and CDR2 ANQGSEA. V was cut by 8 bases and J by 1 base, with 8 bases left in between. The CDR3 runs to 11 residues. This CDR3 reads CSHRENTEAFF. The CDR3 region has the DNA TGCAGCCACAGGGAGAACACTGAAGCTTTCTTT.

This clonotype was detected a few times. In DNA, the CDR3 is TGTGCCAGCAGCGTTCGTCCTCTAGCCTACCTCGGAAACACCATATATTTT. Protein: CASSVRPLAYLGNTIYF. The V gene is TRBV9, the J gene TRBJ1-3; no reliable D call. The V end was cut by 2 bases, the J end by 4 bases, with 19 bases between. Looked up from germline, CDR1 is SGDLS and CDR2 is YYNGEE. The CDR3 has 17 amino acids.

This clonotype was observed at least ten times. CDR3 loop: CASSRVVGEQFF. CDR3 coding DNA: TGTGCCAGCAGCAGAGTGGTGGGTGAGCAGTTCTTC. This chain uses TRBV7-8 with TRBJ2-1; D is undetermined. The V and J ends lost 5 bases and 9 bases respectively, with 11 bases between them. CDR1 is SGHVS and CDR2 is FQNEAQ in the germline V gene. The CDR3 contains 12 residues.

This clonotype came up many times. The chain is built from TRBV20-1 and TRBJ1-1, with D perhaps TRBD1 (6 bases). There are 12 residues in the CDR3. Germline loops: CDR1 DFQATT, CDR2 SNEGSKA (reference sequence). Here the CDR3 DNA reads TGCGGGAAATGGACAGAAAACACTGAAGCTTTCTTT. Translated, it gives CGKWTENTEAFF.

This clonotype showed up many times. This chain connects TRBV3-1 to TRBJ2-5; 7 bases are shared with TRBD2. Germline values: CDR1 LGHDT, CDR2 YNNKEL (reference sequence). CDR3 length: 13 amino acids. J lost 4 bases, V lost 4 bases, and 3 bases had no gene match. As DNA, the CDR3 is TGTGCCAGCAGCCCTATAGCGGGAGAGACCCAGTACTTC. Its translation is CASSPIAGETQYF.

Ten or more counts support this clonotype. J is TRBJ2-3 and V is TRBV7-3; 7 bases are a match to TRBD2. The CDR3 is 16 residues long. Per the germline V gene, CDR1 is SGHTA and CDR2 is FQGTGA. V gave up 1 base and J gave up 2 bases; unmatched junction bases: 6. The CDR3 coding sequence is TGTGCCAGCAGCTTAATGCCGAGCGGGAACACAGATACGCAGTATTTT. This gives the protein CASSLMPSGNTDTQYF.

This clonotype was counted a few times. The chain employs TRBV20-1 and TRBJ1-6; 9 positions match TRBD1. Germline V CDR1 and CDR2: DFQATT, SNEGSKA (reference sequence). V gave up 1 base and J gave up 10 bases; unmatched junction bases: 11. This CDR3 is 16 amino acids long. CDR3 in DNA: TGCAGTGCTAGAGGAGGGACAGGGCTTTCGGACTCACCCCTCCACTTT. Residues: CSARGGTGLSDSPLHF.

The rearrangement links TRBV5-1 to TRBJ2-3; 10 bases agree with TRBD1. The CDR3 extends over 16 amino acids. CDR1 and CDR2 from the germline V gene are SGHRS and YFSETQ. The V segment lost 0 bases and the J segment 6 bases; nucleotides outside the gene matches: 7. The CDR3, as DNA: TGCGCCAGCAGCTTGGCCGGGACAGGGGCATCGGATACGCAGTATTTT. Its protein product is CASSLAGTGASDTQYF.

This clonotype was seen repeatedly, ten times or more. The chain couples TRBV29-1 to TRBJ1-2, with TRBD1 matching over 10 bases. In germline, CDR1 is SQVTM, CDR2 ANQGSEA. J lost 4 bases, V lost 6 bases, and 8 bases had no gene match. The CDR3 contains 14 residues. The CDR3 region has the DNA TGCAGCGTAGCGGGACAGGGGATCTCCTATGGCTACACCTTC. Amino acid sequence: CSVAGQGISYGYTF.

The chain links TRBV5-1 to TRBJ2-7; the D gene could be TRBD1 or TRBD2 (6 bases each). The germline gives CDR1 SGHRS, CDR2 YFSETQ. V lost 3 bases and J lost 3, with 19 bases in between. CDR3 length equals 16 residues. The CDR3 sequence: CASSSGGLARIYEQYF. The CDR3 DNA is TGCGCCAGCAGCTCCGGGGGCCTAGCGAGAATCTACGAGCAGTACTTC.

This clonotype was seen at least ten times. As DNA, the CDR3 is TGTGCCAGCAGTCCTATGCCACCCGATATATGGACAGGGGGCTATGGCTACACCTTC. Encoded protein: CASSPMPPDIWTGGYGYTF. The V and J genes are TRBV28 and TRBJ1-2; 10 bases map to TRBD1. The CDR3 contains 19 residues. Germline assignment: CDR1 MDHEN and CDR2 SYDVKM. V lost 5 bases to trimming and J lost 4 bases; unmatched junction nucleotides: 19.

The table lists this clonotype with many counts. The V and J genes are TRBV12-3 or TRBV12-4 and TRBJ1-5, with 7 nucleotides matching TRBD1. The CDR3 is 22 residues long. J gave up 0 bases and V 3 bases, and 23 bases lay outside the gene matches. The CDR3 nucleotides read TGTGCCAGCAGTTTTTGGTTCCCTAGGACAGGAAAAAGTATGGGTAGCAATCAGCCCCAGCATTTT. This sequence encodes CASSFWFPRTGKSMGSNQPQHF.